The rows below give T cell receptor beta chains drawn from one sample of a study of PD-L1 blockade in urothelial cancer. Sequenced by immunoSEQ multiplex PCR; TCRdb stores in-frame clones only, minus some. The sample lists roughly 130,000 clones, 70% to 85% seen once, with 2.5% to 4% in the top ten. The source material was PBMCs, sampled around atezolizumab (anti-PD-L1) treatment. The source is a man aged 45-65 years with urothelial cancer. CDR3s include the opening cysteine and the closing phenylalanine or tryptophan. The D gene is left open where the match is weak. Where a row states a size, it is once, few, many or the class of an expanded clone; other rows omit it.

d_gene: TRBD1
abundance: few
j_gene: TRBJ1-3
len: 13
v_gene: TRBV27
CDR3aa: CASSSTGDNTIYF
CDR3nt: TGTGCCAGCAGTTCGACAGGGGATAACACCATATATTTT

d_gene: -
abundance: -
j_gene: TRBJ1-2
len: 11
v_gene: TRBV29-1
CDR3aa: CSALSGDGYTF
CDR3nt: TGCAGCGCTTTAAGCGGCGATGGCTACACCTTC

d_gene: -
abundance: -
j_gene: TRBJ1-5
len: 17
v_gene: TRBV19
CDR3aa: CASSKNDRRNSNQPQHF
CDR3nt: TGTGCCAGTAGTAAGAACGACAGGAGAAATAGCAATCAGCCCCAGCATTTT

d_gene: TRBD2
abundance: -
j_gene: TRBJ2-1
len: 16
v_gene: TRBV5-1
CDR3aa: CASSIGTSGSYNEQFF
CDR3nt: TGCGCCAGCAGCATCGGGACTAGCGGGTCCTACAATGAGCAGTTCTTC

d_gene: -
abundance: -
j_gene: TRBJ2-7
len: 14
v_gene: TRBV10-3
CDR3aa: CAITVGGGHYEQYF
CDR3nt: TGTGCCATCACGGTAGGTGGTGGACACTACGAGCAGTACTTC

d_gene: -
abundance: few
j_gene: TRBJ1-1
len: 13
v_gene: TRBV30
CDR3aa: CAWSEQANTEAFF
CDR3nt: TGTGCCTGGAGTGAGCAGGCGAACACTGAAGCTTTCTTT

d_gene: TRBD2
abundance: -
j_gene: TRBJ2-1
len: 15
v_gene: TRBV5-1
CDR3aa: CASSLSGSSYNEQFF
CDR3nt: TGCGCCAGCAGCTTGAGCGGGAGCTCCTACAATGAGCAGTTCTTC

d_gene: -
abundance: -
j_gene: TRBJ1-4
len: 14
v_gene: TRBV7-6
CDR3aa: CASSLGRVNEKLFF
CDR3nt: TGTGCCAGCAGCTTAGGTCGCGTGAATGAAAAACTGTTTTTT

d_gene: -
abundance: -
j_gene: TRBJ1-4
len: 14
v_gene: TRBV5-8
CDR3aa: CASSFVGGDEKLFF
CDR3nt: TGTGCCAGCAGCTTTGTTGGGGGCGATGAAAAACTGTTTTTT

d_gene: TRBD2
abundance: -
j_gene: TRBJ2-3
len: 15
v_gene: TRBV7-9
CDR3aa: CASSPALAGTDTQYF
CDR3nt: TGTGCCAGCAGCCCAGCCCTAGCGGGGACAGATACGCAGTATTTT

d_gene: TRBD2
abundance: -
j_gene: TRBJ2-3
len: 16
v_gene: TRBV6-1
CDR3aa: CASSEWTSGLTDTQYF
CDR3nt: TGTGCCAGCAGCGAATGGACTAGCGGCCTCACAGATACGCAGTATTTT

d_gene: -
abundance: few
j_gene: TRBJ1-1
len: 13
v_gene: TRBV7-3
CDR3aa: CASSSGVGTEAFF
CDR3nt: TGTGCCAGCAGCTCAGGGGTGGGGACTGAAGCTTTCTTT

d_gene: -
abundance: -
j_gene: TRBJ2-7
len: 13
v_gene: TRBV9
CDR3aa: CASSVGHNYEQYF
CDR3nt: TGTGCCAGCAGCGTGGGACACAACTACGAGCAGTACTTC

d_gene: -
abundance: -
j_gene: TRBJ2-7
len: 13
v_gene: TRBV10-3
CDR3aa: CAIRTDPGDEQYF
CDR3nt: TGTGCCATCAGAACTGACCCGGGGGACGAGCAGTACTTC

d_gene: -
abundance: -
j_gene: TRBJ1-1
len: 15
v_gene: TRBV18
CDR3aa: CASSPPRVMNTEAFF
CDR3nt: TGTGCCAGCTCACCTCCCAGGGTGATGAACACTGAAGCTTTCTTT

d_gene: TRBD1
abundance: -
j_gene: TRBJ2-7
len: 14
v_gene: TRBV5-8
CDR3aa: CASSLQDRYHEQYF
CDR3nt: TGTGCCAGCAGCTTGCAGGACAGGTACCACGAGCAGTACTTC

d_gene: -
abundance: -
j_gene: TRBJ2-1
len: 14
v_gene: TRBV18
CDR3aa: CASSPGGFYNEQFF
CDR3nt: TGTGCCAGCTCACCCGGCGGCTTCTACAATGAGCAGTTCTTC

d_gene: -
abundance: -
j_gene: TRBJ1-3
len: 14
v_gene: TRBV11-1
CDR3aa: CASSQTGSGNTIYF
CDR3nt: TGTGCCAGCAGTCAGACGGGCTCTGGAAACACCATATATTTT

d_gene: TRBD2
abundance: -
j_gene: TRBJ2-1
len: 15
v_gene: TRBV2
CDR3aa: CASSATSGRGNEQFF
CDR3nt: TGTGCCAGCAGTGCTACTAGCGGGAGGGGCAATGAGCAGTTCTTC

d_gene: -
abundance: -
j_gene: TRBJ2-7
len: 11
v_gene: TRBV7-9
CDR3aa: CASAVGYEQYF
CDR3nt: TGTGCCAGCGCTGTCGGCTACGAGCAGTACTTC

d_gene: -
abundance: once
j_gene: TRBJ2-7
len: 13
v_gene: TRBV7-3
CDR3aa: CASSLSRDYEQYF
CDR3nt: TGTGCCAGCAGCTTAAGCCGGGATTACGAGCAGTACTTC

d_gene: -
abundance: -
j_gene: TRBJ2-1
len: 13
v_gene: TRBV18
CDR3aa: CASSPQGNHEQFF
CDR3nt: TGTGCCAGCTCACCGCAGGGGAACCATGAGCAGTTCTTC

d_gene: -
abundance: -
j_gene: TRBJ2-1
len: 15
v_gene: TRBV28
CDR3aa: CASEERSSSYNEQFF
CDR3nt: TGTGCCAGCGAAGAGAGGTCGAGCTCCTACAATGAGCAGTTCTTC

d_gene: -
abundance: -
j_gene: TRBJ1-2
len: 12
v_gene: TRBV15
CDR3aa: CATSREERGYTF
CDR3nt: TGTGCCACCAGCAGAGAGGAGCGAGGCTACACCTTC

d_gene: TRBD2
abundance: -
j_gene: TRBJ2-3
len: 17
v_gene: TRBV18
CDR3aa: CASSRKWLAGGADTQYF
CDR3nt: TGTGCCAGCTCCCGAAAGTGGCTAGCGGGAGGAGCAGATACGCAGTATTTT

d_gene: TRBD2
abundance: -
j_gene: TRBJ2-7
len: 15
v_gene: TRBV7-6
CDR3aa: CASSPITSGRAEQYF
CDR3nt: TGTGCCAGCAGCCCGATTACTAGCGGGAGGGCGGAGCAGTACTTC

d_gene: -
abundance: -
j_gene: TRBJ2-1
len: 18
v_gene: TRBV19
CDR3aa: CASSIAPASSQGYNEQFF
CDR3nt: TGTGCCAGTAGTATAGCGCCTGCTAGCTCCCAAGGTTACAATGAGCAGTTCTTC

d_gene: -
abundance: once
j_gene: TRBJ2-5
len: 13
v_gene: TRBV28
CDR3aa: CASSTPGQETQYF
CDR3nt: TGTGCCAGCAGTACGCCGGGCCAAGAGACCCAGTACTTC

d_gene: -
abundance: -
j_gene: TRBJ2-2
len: 14
v_gene: TRBV28
CDR3aa: CASRPGAGTGELFF
CDR3nt: TGTGCCAGCAGGCCGGGCGCGGGCACCGGGGAGCTGTTTTTT

d_gene: TRBD1
abundance: -
j_gene: TRBJ2-3
len: 14
v_gene: TRBV27
CDR3aa: CASSLYQGADTQYF
CDR3nt: TGTGCCAGCAGTTTATATCAGGGGGCGGATACGCAGTATTTT

d_gene: TRBD2
abundance: -
j_gene: TRBJ2-7
len: 16
v_gene: TRBV7-8
CDR3aa: CASSFPLAGVSYEQYF
CDR3nt: TGTGCCAGCAGCTTCCCGCTAGCGGGAGTTTCCTACGAGCAGTACTTC

d_gene: -
abundance: -
j_gene: TRBJ2-1
len: 16
v_gene: TRBV28
CDR3aa: CASSSVRLHAYNEQFF
CDR3nt: TGTGCCAGCAGCAGCGTGCGGTTACACGCCTACAATGAGCAGTTCTTC

d_gene: TRBD2
abundance: -
j_gene: TRBJ2-1
len: 17
v_gene: TRBV27
CDR3aa: CASSETPGLAGFDEQFF
CDR3nt: TGTGCCAGCAGTGAAACCCCGGGACTAGCGGGGTTCGATGAGCAGTTCTTC